This section outlines one TCR beta chain sequence together with its context. Antigen: not known. This sample was included in a study of CD8 T cells in ankylosing spondylitis. Trimming left V 0 bases short and J 1 base short, with 7 bases between. There are 14 residues in the CDR3. Germline values: CDR1 DFQATT, CDR2 SNEGSKA (reference sequence). Study observations and caveats: Earlier reports found some motif variants in synovial fluid and blood in reactive arthritis. A motif of roughly 8 highly homologous TCR beta variants was seen as apparently characteristic of ankylosing spondylitis blood. Disease-linked clones reportedly showed significant enrichment in matched ankylosing spondylitis synovial fluid. A CD8+ phenotype characterized the disease-linked clones, which were relatively rare in peripheral blood.

It was by quantitative 5'-RACE with molecular barcodes that TCR beta libraries were made. TCRdb independently ran MiXCR on the 5' RACE reads; one entry per CDR3 protein. This sample carries a few hundred thousand distinct CDR3 sequences, approximately 17% of them seen once, and the ten largest clones take over 1%. The origin of this receptor is a male donor with ankylosing spondylitis. The sequenced material came from blood, either unsorted or a sorted T cell fraction (not recorded which). J is TRBJ1-5 and V is TRBV20-1; D might be TRBD1 (5 bases). CDR3 DNA: TGCAGTGCTAGAGATGGGGGAAGCAATCAGCCCCAGCATTTT. It specifies CSARDGGSNQPQHF.